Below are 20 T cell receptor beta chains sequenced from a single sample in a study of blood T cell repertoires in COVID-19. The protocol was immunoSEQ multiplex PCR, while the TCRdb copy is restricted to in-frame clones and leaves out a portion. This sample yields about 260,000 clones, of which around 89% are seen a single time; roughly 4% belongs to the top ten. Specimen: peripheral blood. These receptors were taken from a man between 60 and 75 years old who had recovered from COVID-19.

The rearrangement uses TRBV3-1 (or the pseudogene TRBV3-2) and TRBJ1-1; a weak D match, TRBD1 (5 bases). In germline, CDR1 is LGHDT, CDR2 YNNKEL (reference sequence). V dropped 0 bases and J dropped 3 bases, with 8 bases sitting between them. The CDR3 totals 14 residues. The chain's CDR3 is CASSQDRAHTEAFF. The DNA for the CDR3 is TGTGCCAGCAGCCAAGACAGGGCCCACACTGAAGCTTTCTTT.

The DNA for the CDR3 is TGTGCTAGTGGCGGGACAGGGAACTCCTTCTATGGCTACACCTTC. It translates to CASGGTGNSFYGYTF. The chain uses TRBV12-5 and TRBJ1-2; 9 bases agree with TRBD1. Germline CDR1 reads LGHNT; CDR2 reads FRNRAP. Losses at the gene ends were 6 bases for V and 4 bases for J; bases not matched to a gene: 9. This CDR3 is built from 15 residues.

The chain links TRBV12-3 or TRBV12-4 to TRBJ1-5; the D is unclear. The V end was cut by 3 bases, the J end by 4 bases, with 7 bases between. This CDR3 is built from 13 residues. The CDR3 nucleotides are TGTGCCAGCAGTTTCGGGTCTAATCAGCCCCAGCATTTT. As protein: CASSFGSNQPQHF.

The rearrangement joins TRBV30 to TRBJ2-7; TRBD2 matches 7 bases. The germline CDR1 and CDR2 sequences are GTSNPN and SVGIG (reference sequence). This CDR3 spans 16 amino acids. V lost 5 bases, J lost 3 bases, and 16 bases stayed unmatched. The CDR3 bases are TGTGCCTGGGGGAGGGTCCAGAGCCGTACTGTCTACGAGCAGTACTTC. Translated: CAWGRVQSRTVYEQYF.

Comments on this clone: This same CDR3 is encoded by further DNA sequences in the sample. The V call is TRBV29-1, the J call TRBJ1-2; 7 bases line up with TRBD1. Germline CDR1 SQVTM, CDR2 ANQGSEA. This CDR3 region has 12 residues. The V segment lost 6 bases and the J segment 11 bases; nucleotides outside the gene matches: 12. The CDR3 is CSVEHTPGGYTF. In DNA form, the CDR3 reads TGCAGCGTCGAACATACCCCAGGGGGATACACCTTC.

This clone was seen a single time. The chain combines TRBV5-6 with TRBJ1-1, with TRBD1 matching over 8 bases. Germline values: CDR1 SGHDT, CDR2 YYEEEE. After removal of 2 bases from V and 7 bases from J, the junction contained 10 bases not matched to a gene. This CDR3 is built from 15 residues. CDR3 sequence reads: CASSFRTGITIEAFF. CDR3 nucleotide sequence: TGTGCCAGCAGCTTTCGGACAGGGATTACCATTGAAGCTTTCTTT.

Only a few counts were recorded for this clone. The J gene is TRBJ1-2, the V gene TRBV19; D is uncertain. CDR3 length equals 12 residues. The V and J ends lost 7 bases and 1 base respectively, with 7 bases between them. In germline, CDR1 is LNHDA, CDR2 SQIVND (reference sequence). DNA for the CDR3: TGTGCCAGTATGGAGGGTAACTATGGCTACACCTTC. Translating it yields CASMEGNYGYTF.

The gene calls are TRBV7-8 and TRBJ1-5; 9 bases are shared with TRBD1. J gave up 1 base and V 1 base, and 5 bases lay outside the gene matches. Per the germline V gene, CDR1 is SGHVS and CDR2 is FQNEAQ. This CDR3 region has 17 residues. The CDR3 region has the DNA TGTGCCAGCAGCTTAGGCCTACAGGGGGCGAGCAATCAGCCCCAGCATTTT. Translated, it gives CASSLGLQGASNQPQHF.

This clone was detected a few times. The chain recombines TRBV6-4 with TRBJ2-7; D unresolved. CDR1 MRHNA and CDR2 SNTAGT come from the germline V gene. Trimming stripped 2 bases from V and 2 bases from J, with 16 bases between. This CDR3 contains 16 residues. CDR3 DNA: TGTGCCAGCAGTGACGGTAGTAGCCAGCCACCCTACGAGCAGTACTTC. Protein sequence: CASSDGSSQPPYEQYF.

CDR3 DNA: TGTGCCAGCAGTGAAGGTCGGGAGGGTCCCGAAGCTTTCTTT. Amino acid sequence: CASSEGREGPEAFF. J is TRBJ1-1 and V is TRBV2; D is ambiguous. The V and J ends lost 1 base and 8 bases respectively, with 14 bases between them. CDR1 is SNHLY and CDR2 is FYNNEI in the germline V gene. This CDR3 has 14 amino acids.

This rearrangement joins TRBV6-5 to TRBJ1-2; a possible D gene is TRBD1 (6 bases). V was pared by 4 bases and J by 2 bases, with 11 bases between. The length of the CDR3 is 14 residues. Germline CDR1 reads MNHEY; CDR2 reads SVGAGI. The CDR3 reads CASSSTGFNYGYTF. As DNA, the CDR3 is TGTGCCAGCAGTTCAACAGGGTTCAACTATGGCTACACCTTC.

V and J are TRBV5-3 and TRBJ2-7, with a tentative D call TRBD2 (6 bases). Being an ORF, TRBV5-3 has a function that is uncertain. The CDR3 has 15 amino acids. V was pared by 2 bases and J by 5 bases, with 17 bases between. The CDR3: CARSFVSSEIHEQYF. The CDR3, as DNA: TGTGCCAGAAGCTTCGTTTCTAGCGAGATCCACGAGCAGTACTTC.

CDR3 nucleotides: TGTGCCAGCAGCGTATACCGGCAGGGGATCACTGAGCAGTTCTTC. Its protein is CASSVYRQGITEQFF. The V and J genes are TRBV9 and TRBJ2-1; tentative D call: TRBD1 (6 bases). Deletions cut 1 base from V and 9 bases from J, with 17 bases between. Germline CDR1 and CDR2: SGDLS and YYNGEE. The CDR3 has 15 residues.

CDR3 loop: CASSPATGTLSYEQYF. CDR3 coding DNA: TGTGCCAGCAGCCCGGCCACCGGGACACTTTCCTACGAGCAGTACTTC. J is TRBJ2-7 and V is TRBV9; D might be TRBD1 (6 bases). The CDR3 totals 16 residues. The V gene's germline CDR1 is SGDLS and CDR2 YYNGEE. The V gene lost 4 bases and the J gene lost 1 base, with 18 bases spanning the gap.

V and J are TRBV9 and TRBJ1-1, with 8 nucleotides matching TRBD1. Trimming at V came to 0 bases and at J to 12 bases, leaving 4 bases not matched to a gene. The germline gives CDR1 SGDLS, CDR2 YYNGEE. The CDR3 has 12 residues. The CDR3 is CASSVVGQGPFF. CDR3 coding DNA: TGTGCCAGCAGCGTAGTTGGACAGGGACCTTTCTTT.

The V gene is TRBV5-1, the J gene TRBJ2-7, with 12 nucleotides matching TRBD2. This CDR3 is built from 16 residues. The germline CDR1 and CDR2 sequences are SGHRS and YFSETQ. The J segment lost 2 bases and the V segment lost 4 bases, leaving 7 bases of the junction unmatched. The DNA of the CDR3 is TGCGCCAGCAGCCAACGACTAGCGGGGGTCCCCTACGAGCAGTACTTC. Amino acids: CASSQRLAGVPYEQYF.

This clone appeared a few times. The CDR3 DNA reads as TGCAGTGCTAGTCGTCTAGCGGGGCCTGATGGGGATGAGCAGTTCTTC. Translated: CSASRLAGPDGDEQFF. The rearrangement links TRBV20-1 to TRBJ2-1; 9 positions match TRBD2. J gave up 8 bases and V 3 bases, and 14 bases lay outside the gene matches. Germline V gene data show CDR1 as DFQATT and CDR2 as SNEGSKA (reference sequence). CDR3 length equals 16 residues.

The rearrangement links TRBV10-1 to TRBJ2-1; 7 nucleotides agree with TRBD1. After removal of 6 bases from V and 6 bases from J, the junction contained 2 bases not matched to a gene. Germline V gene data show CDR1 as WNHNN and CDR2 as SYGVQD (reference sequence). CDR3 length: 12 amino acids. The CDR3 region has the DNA TGCGCCAGCAGCCCAGGGGGCAATGAGCAGTTCTTC. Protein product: CASSPGGNEQFF.

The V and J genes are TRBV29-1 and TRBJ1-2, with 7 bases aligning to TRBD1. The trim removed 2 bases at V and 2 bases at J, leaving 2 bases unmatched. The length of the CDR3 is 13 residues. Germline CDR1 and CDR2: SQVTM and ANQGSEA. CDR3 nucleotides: TGCAGCGTTGAATTACAGGGGAACTATGGCTACACCTTC. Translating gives CSVELQGNYGYTF.

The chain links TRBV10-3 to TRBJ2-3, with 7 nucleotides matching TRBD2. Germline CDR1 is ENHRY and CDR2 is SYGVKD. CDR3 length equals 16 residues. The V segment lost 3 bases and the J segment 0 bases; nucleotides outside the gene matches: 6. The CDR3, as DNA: TGTGCCATCAGTGAAAATGGGGGGGATAGCACAGATACGCAGTATTTT. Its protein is CAISENGGDSTDTQYF.